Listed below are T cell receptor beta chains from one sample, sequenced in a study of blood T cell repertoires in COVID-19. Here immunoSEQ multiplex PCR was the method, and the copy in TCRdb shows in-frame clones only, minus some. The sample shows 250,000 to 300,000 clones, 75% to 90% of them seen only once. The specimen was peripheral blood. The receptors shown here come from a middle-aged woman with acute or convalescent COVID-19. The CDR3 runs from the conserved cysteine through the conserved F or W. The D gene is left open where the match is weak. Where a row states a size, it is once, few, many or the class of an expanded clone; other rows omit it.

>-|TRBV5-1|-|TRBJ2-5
TGCGCCAGCAGCGGGAGGGGGGGGCCCCCCCAAGAGACCCAGTACTTC
CASSGRGGPPQETQYF
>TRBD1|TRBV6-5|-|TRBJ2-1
TGTGCCAGCAGTACCCCAACAGGGGGAAACAATGAGCAGTTCTTC
CASSTPTGGNNEQFF
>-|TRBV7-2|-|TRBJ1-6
TGTGCCAGCAGCCTAGGACGGAGCGGGGCTTCACCCCTCCACTTT
CASSLGRSGASPLHF
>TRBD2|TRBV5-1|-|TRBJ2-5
TGCGCCAGCAGCGGGGGGGACGCTCCGGTCGCGGAGACCCAGTACTTC
CASSGGDAPVAETQYF
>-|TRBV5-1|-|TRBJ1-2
TGCGCCAGCAGCTACGACAGATACTACACCTTC
CASSYDRYYTF
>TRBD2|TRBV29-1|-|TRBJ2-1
TGCAGCTATGCGGGGGGGATCAATGAGCAGTTCTTC
CSYAGGINEQFF
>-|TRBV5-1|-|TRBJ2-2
TGCGCCAGCAGCTCTCGGACCGGGGAGCTGTTTTTT
CASSSRTGELFF
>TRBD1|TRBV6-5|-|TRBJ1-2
TGTGCCAGCAGCCGGCCGGGACAGGCCTTCTATGGCTACACCTTC
CASSRPGQAFYGYTF
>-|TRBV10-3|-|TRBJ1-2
TGTGCCATCAGTGAAATGGGGCAGGGTGAAGGCTACACCTTC
CAISEMGQGEGYTF
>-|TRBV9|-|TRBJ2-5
TGTGCCAGCAGCGTAGCTCTTGGAGGGGAGACCCAGTACTTC
CASSVALGGETQYF
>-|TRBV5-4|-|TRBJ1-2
TGTGCCAGCAGCTTGGGGACAAGTTGGTATGGCTACACCTTC
CASSLGTSWYGYTF
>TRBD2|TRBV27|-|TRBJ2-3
TGTGCCAGCAGTTTATATAGCGGGGGGGCCTTTACTGCGACAGATACGCAGTATTTT
CASSLYSGGAFTATDTQYF
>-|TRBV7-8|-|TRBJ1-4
TGTGCCAGCAGCCTTACGCCCCTACCACGGAAACTGTTTTTT
CASSLTPLPRKLFF
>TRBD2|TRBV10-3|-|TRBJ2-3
TGTGCCATCAGTCGCGGGGGGGGGACAGATACGCAGTATTTT
CAISRGGGTDTQYF
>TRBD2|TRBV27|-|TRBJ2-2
TGTGCCAGCAGTGCGGGGGGCACCGGGGAGCTGTTTTTT
CASSAGGTGELFF
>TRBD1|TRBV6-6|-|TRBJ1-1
TGTGCCAGCAGTTCCCCAGGGGGGACTGAAGCTTTCTTT
CASSSPGGTEAFF
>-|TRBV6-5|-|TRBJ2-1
TGTGCCACCCGCCTTGGGGGCGGTGATGAGCAGTTCTTC
CATRLGGGDEQFF
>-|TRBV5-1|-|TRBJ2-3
TGCGCCAGCAGCTTGGGGACCGTGGGGCGGACGAAAACAGATACGCAGTATTTT
CASSLGTVGRTKTDTQYF
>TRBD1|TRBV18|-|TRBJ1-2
TGTGCCAGCTCACCCGGACAGGGTGGGGGCTACACCTTC
CASSPGQGGGYTF
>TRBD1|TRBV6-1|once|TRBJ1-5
TGTGCCAGCAGTGAGGACAGGGGGCCGGGTCAGCCCCAGCATTTT
CASSEDRGPGQPQHF
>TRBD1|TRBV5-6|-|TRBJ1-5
TGTGCCAGCAGCTTGAGGTCAGGGGGGTGGCCCCAGCATTTT
CASSLRSGGWPQHF
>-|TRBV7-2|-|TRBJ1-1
TGTGCCAGCAGCTTAATAGGGGGGAACACTGAAGCTTTCTTT
CASSLIGGNTEAFF
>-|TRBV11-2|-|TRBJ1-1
TGTGCCAGCAGCTCCGGTCGGACTTGGGGCACTGAAGCTTTCTTT
CASSSGRTWGTEAFF
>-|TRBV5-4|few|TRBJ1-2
TGTGCCAGCAGCACCGACGGGGGAGGGGGAGGCTACACCTTC
CASSTDGGGGGYTF
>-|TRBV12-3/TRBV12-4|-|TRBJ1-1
TGTGCCAGCAGTCTAGGGCTTAACACTGAAGCTTTCTTT
CASSLGLNTEAFF
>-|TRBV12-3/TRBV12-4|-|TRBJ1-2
TGTGCCAGCACACCACCGGGTCTCTATGGCTACACCTTC
CASTPPGLYGYTF
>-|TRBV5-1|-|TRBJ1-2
TGCGCCAGCAGTTGGGGAGTTAACTATGGCTACACCTTC
CASSWGVNYGYTF
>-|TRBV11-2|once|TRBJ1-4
TGTGCCAGCAGCTTAGTTCGTCAGACTAATGAAAAACTGTTTTTT
CASSLVRQTNEKLFF
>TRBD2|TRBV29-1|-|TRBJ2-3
TGCAGCATTGAGGGGACTAGCGGGGGCCCAGATACGCAGTATTTT
CSIEGTSGGPDTQYF
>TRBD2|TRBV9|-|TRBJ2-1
TGTGCCAGCAGCGTAGGACGGGGGGGAGCCTACAATGAGCAGTTCTTC
CASSVGRGGAYNEQFF
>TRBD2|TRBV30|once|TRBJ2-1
TGTGCCTGGAGGAGACGGTCTAGCGGGGGGGCCAATACTGAGCAGTTCTTC
CAWRRRSSGGANTEQFF
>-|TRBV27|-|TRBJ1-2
TGTGCCAGCAGTTCCCTCGTCGGGGACTATGGCTACACCTTC
CASSSLVGDYGYTF
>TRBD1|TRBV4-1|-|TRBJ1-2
TGCGCCAGCAGCAGGGCAGGGGGCTATGGCTACACCTTC
CASSRAGGYGYTF
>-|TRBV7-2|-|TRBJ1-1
TGTGCCAGCAGCCCACACCTCAGGGGCGCTGAAGCTTTCTTT
CASSPHLRGAEAFF
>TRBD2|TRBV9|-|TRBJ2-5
TGTGCCAGCAGCCCCCTCCCTCGGGGGGGCCAAGAGACCCAGTACTTC
CASSPLPRGGQETQYF
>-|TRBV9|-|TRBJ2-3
TGTGCCAGCAGCGACCGAGGGGGGGCGGATACGCAGTATTTT
CASSDRGGADTQYF
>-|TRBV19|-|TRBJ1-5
TGTGCCAGTAGTATAGGTAACAGGGCTGGTCAGCCCCAGCATTTT
CASSIGNRAGQPQHF
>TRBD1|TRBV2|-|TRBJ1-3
TGTGCCAGCGACAGGGGCTCTGGAAACACCATATATTTT
CASDRGSGNTIYF
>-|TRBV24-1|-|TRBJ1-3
TGTGCCACCAGTGATTACAGGGGAAACACCATATATTTT
CATSDYRGNTIYF
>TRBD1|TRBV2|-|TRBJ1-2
TGTGCCAGCAGTGAAGACAGGGGCCCGTTCGGGGGCTACACCTTC
CASSEDRGPFGGYTF
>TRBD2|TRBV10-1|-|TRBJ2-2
TGCGCCAGCAGTGAAGTTAGCGGGGGGGAAGACACCGGGGAGCTGTTTTTT
CASSEVSGGEDTGELFF
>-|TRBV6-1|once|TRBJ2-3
TGTGCCAGCAGTGAAGCCGAGGCAGATACGCAGTATTTT
CASSEAEADTQYF
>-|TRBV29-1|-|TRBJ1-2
TGCAGCGTTGTAGGGGCGCAGGGCTACACCTTC
CSVVGAQGYTF
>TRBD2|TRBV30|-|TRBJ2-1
TGTGCCTGGAGTGGGATAGCGGGGGGGCCTGAGACAACTGAGCAGTTCTTC
CAWSGIAGGPETTEQFF
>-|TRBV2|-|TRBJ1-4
TGTGCCAGCAGTGAACGGGGGAGTAATGAAAAACTGTTTTTT
CASSERGSNEKLFF
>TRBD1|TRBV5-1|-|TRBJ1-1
TGCGCCAGCAGCCGTGTACGGACAGGCATTTCTGAAGCTTTCTTT
CASSRVRTGISEAFF
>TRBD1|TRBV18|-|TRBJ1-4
TGTGCCAGCTCACTGAACCCGGGACAGGGGAATGAAAAACTGTTTTTT
CASSLNPGQGNEKLFF
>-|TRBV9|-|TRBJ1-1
TGTGCCAGCAGCCCCGGAGTCACCCGAGGAACTGAAGCTTTCTTT
CASSPGVTRGTEAFF
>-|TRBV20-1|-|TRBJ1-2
TGCAGTGCTCCCCCTCTCTCAGGGATCGCCTTC
CSAPPLSGIAF
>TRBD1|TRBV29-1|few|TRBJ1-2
TGCAGCGCTGGACAGGGGTTCTATGGCTACACCTTC
CSAGQGFYGYTF
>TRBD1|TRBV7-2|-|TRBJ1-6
TGTGCCAGCAGCTCAGGGGCCCAGACAGGGGGTAGTTCACCCCTCCACTTT
CASSSGAQTGGSSPLHF
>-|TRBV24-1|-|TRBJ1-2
TGTGCCACCAGTGATACAGGTAGACAGGACTATGGCTACACCTTC
CATSDTGRQDYGYTF
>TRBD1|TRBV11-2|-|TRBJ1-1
TGTGCCAGCAGCTCGAGGGACAGGGAAGCTTTCTTT
CASSSRDREAFF
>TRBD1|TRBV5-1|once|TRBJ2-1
TGCGCCAGCAGCCTCCGGGACAGGGGCGCCAAGCGGGGCGGATTCAATGAGCAGTTCTTC
CASSLRDRGAKRGGFNEQFF
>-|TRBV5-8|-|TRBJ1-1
TGTGCCAGCAGCTTGGTGGTGAGGGGGGAAGCTTTCTTT
CASSLVVRGEAFF
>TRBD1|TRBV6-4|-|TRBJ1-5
TGTGCCAGCAGTGAGGGACAGGGCAATCAGCCCCAGCATTTT
CASSEGQGNQPQHF
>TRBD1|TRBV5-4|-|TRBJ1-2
TGTGCCAGCAGCTGGGAGGCCCGACAGGGAAGGGGCTACACCTTC
CASSWEARQGRGYTF
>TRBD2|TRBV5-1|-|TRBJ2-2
TGCGCCAGCAGCTTGACACTAGCGGGGGCTATCGGGGAGCTGTTTTTT
CASSLTLAGAIGELFF
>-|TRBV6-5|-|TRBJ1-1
TGTGCCAGCAGCCCGACCGGGGACACTGAAGCTTTCTTT
CASSPTGDTEAFF
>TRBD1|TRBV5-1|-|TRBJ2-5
TGCGCCAGCAGCGCCGCCTCCAGGGGGCGCGGGGAGACCCAGTACTTC
CASSAASRGRGETQYF